This is a list of T cell receptor beta chains from one sample in a study of vaccination effects on CD4 cells after COVID-19. Method: immunoSEQ multiplex PCR; TCRdb's copy keeps in-frame clones and lacks some. The data hold around 50,000 clones, with 70% to 80% observed a single time. Their antigens are not known. Sample: CD4+ T cells from PBMCs cultured without peptide, taken before COVID-19 vaccination. The receptors originated from a human donor who had a prior SARS-CoV-2 infection. The CDR3 runs from the conserved cysteine through the conserved F or W. A D gene is named only where the DNA matches it firmly. Size values are once, few and many counts, or a class for expanded clones, and some rows have none.

clone_size j_call d_call v_call cdr3_nt cdr3_aa
. TRBJ2-2 . TRBV5-8 TGTGCCAGCAGCCGATCCGGGACCCCGAGCCACACCGGGGAGCTGTTTTTT CASSRSGTPSHTGELFF
. TRBJ1-2 . TRBV12-3/TRBV12-4 TGTGCCAGCAGCAAAGGGGTATCTGGCGGCTACACCTTC CASSKGVSGGYTF
. TRBJ1-1 . TRBV6-5 TGTGCCAGCATTTCACAGATGAACACTGAAGCTTTCTTT CASISQMNTEAFF
. TRBJ1-1 . TRBV19 TGTGCCAGTAGTCACTCGAACACTGAAGCTTTCTTT CASSHSNTEAFF
. TRBJ2-7 . TRBV7-8 TGTGCCAGCAGCAGACACTTCTCCTACGAGCAGTACTTC CASSRHFSYEQYF
. TRBJ2-1 TRBD2 TRBV7-9 TGTGCCAGCAGGTACCGGACTAGCGGGGGGGCCAATGAGCAGTTCTTC CASRYRTSGGANEQFF
. TRBJ1-2 . TRBV28 TGTGCCAGCAGTTTAGCAGTCTATGGCTACACCTTC CASSLAVYGYTF
. TRBJ2-2 . TRBV29-1 TGCAGCGTTGGGGCCAGGAGGACCGGGGAGCTGTTTTTT CSVGARRTGELFF
. TRBJ1-6 TRBD1 TRBV2 TGTGCCAGCAGACCACGGACAGGGCGAAATTCACCCCTCCACTTT CASRPRTGRNSPLHF
. TRBJ2-7 . TRBV7-2 TGTGCCAGCAGCTTATTGGTCACCTCCTACGAGCAGTACTTC CASSLLVTSYEQYF
. TRBJ1-5 . TRBV2 TGTGCCAGCAGTAAGGGGAACAATCAGCCCCAGCATTTT CASSKGNNQPQHF
. TRBJ2-7 . TRBV4-2 TGTGCCAGCAGCCATGGACCTTCCTACGAGCAGTACTTC CASSHGPSYEQYF
. TRBJ1-1 . TRBV7-8 TGTGCCAGCAGCCCGACACGCCGCGTGGCTTTCTTT CASSPTRRVAFF
. TRBJ2-2 TRBD1 TRBV5-1 TGCGCCAGCAGCTTGGCCCCAGGGGGCGTCGGGGAGCTGTTTTTT CASSLAPGGVGELFF
. TRBJ2-3 TRBD2 TRBV28 TGTGCCAGCAGAGGCCTGAGGCTAGCGGGCACAGATACGCAGTATTTT CASRGLRLAGTDTQYF
once TRBJ1-5 . TRBV5-4 TGTGCCAGCAGCTTGCGACGGTCGCCCCAGCATTTT CASSLRRSPQHF
. TRBJ1-5 . TRBV19 TGTGCCAGTAGTGCCGAAGGGGGGCCCCAGCATTTT CASSAEGGPQHF
few TRBJ1-2 . TRBV12-3/TRBV12-4 TGTGCCAGCAGTTTAGTGGACTATGGCTACACCTTC CASSLVDYGYTF
. TRBJ1-1 . TRBV18 TGTGCCAGCTCACCAGGTCTAGAGAGGACTGAAGCTTTCTTT CASSPGLERTEAFF
few TRBJ2-1 . TRBV9 TGTGCCAGCAGCAGGGATACCTACAATGAGCAGTTCTTC CASSRDTYNEQFF
. TRBJ2-7 TRBD1 TRBV2 TGTGCCAGCAGTGAATCCAGGGGGCCCTACGAGCAGTACTTC CASSESRGPYEQYF
once TRBJ2-7 . TRBV5-4 TGTGCCAGCAGCGAGGAGGCTAGGAAAGGGACCTACGAGCAGTACTTC CASSEEARKGTYEQYF
. TRBJ1-1 . TRBV4-1 TGCGCCAGCAGGCCACTATTAGTTGGGAACACTGAAGCTTTCTTT CASRPLLVGNTEAFF
. TRBJ2-5 TRBD2 TRBV19 TGTGCCAGTAGTATAGGGACACTAGCGGACCAAGAGACCCAGTACTTC CASSIGTLADQETQYF
. TRBJ2-7 . TRBV29-1 TGCAGCGTTGAAGTTGGCAGATCCTCCTACGAGCAGTACTTC CSVEVGRSSYEQYF
. TRBJ2-7 TRBD1 TRBV18 TGTGCCAGCTCACGGGGACAGAACTACGAGCAGTACTTC CASSRGQNYEQYF
. TRBJ2-5 TRBD2 TRBV5-1 TGCGCCAGCAGCCCATTAGCGGGGGAGGCGAAGGGAGAGACCCAGTACTTC CASSPLAGEAKGETQYF
few TRBJ1-1 . TRBV7-2 TGTGCCAGCAGCTTAGATCCAGGGGTGGACACTGAAGCTTTCTTT CASSLDPGVDTEAFF
. TRBJ2-4 TRBD2 TRBV7-2 TGTGCCAGCAGCTTCCGACTAGCGGGGGACATTCAGTACTTC CASSFRLAGDIQYF
few TRBJ2-6 TRBD1 TRBV30 TGTGCCTGGAGACCCGACAAAAGGGACAGGGATCCTGGGGCCAACGTCCTGACTTTC CAWRPDKRDRDPGANVLTF
. TRBJ2-5 . TRBV3-1/TRBV3-2 TGTGCCAGCAGCCATAGCGATACACAAGAGACCCAGTACTTC CASSHSDTQETQYF
. TRBJ2-7 . TRBV3-1/TRBV3-2 TGTGCCAGCAGCCAAGAAGGCGTGACCTACGAGCAGTACTTC CASSQEGVTYEQYF
. TRBJ2-4 . TRBV5-6 TGTGCCAGCAGCTTGGCCTTAAGTCAGGGTGCGGACATTCAGTACTTC CASSLALSQGADIQYF
. TRBJ1-1 . TRBV27 TGTGCCAGCAGTTCGGAGAAGGACACTGAAGCTTTCTTT CASSSEKDTEAFF
. TRBJ1-3 . TRBV11-2 TGTGCCAGCAGCTTAGGACAGGGAAACACCATATATTTT CASSLGQGNTIYF
few TRBJ1-2 . TRBV5-4 TGTGCCAGCAGTGAGGGGAGGAGGTATGGCTACACCTTC CASSEGRRYGYTF
. TRBJ2-1 . TRBV7-2 TGTGCCAGCAGAGAGGGGACGTTTGAGCAGTTCTTC CASREGTFEQFF
. TRBJ1-3 . TRBV11-3 TGTGCCAGCAGCCGAGACAGCCGCTTCTCTGGAAACACCATATATTTT CASSRDSRFSGNTIYF
. TRBJ1-5 . TRBV6-6 TGTGCCAGCAGCCCAGGGGACGGCAATCAGCCCCAGCATTTT CASSPGDGNQPQHF
few TRBJ1-1 . TRBV3-1/TRBV3-2 TGTGCCAGCAGCCACGGTGGGGACACTGAAGCTTTCTTT CASSHGGDTEAFF
. TRBJ1-6 TRBD1 TRBV18 TGTGCCAGCTCACTAACGACAGGGGGTCAGGCCCTCCACTTT CASSLTTGGQALHF
. TRBJ2-3 . TRBV6-5 TGTGCCAGCAGTTCCCCAGTCACAGATACGCAGTATTTT CASSSPVTDTQYF
. TRBJ1-4 . TRBV2 TGTGCCAGCAGTGTCCGACAGGCGATGGGACTGTTTTTT CASSVRQAMGLFF
. TRBJ2-3 . TRBV2 TGTGCCAGCAGTGAAGTAGGGGAAAGCACAGATACGCAGTATTTT CASSEVGESTDTQYF
. TRBJ2-3 . TRBV4-1 TGCGCCAGCAGCCAAGATCCTGGGGCAGGGACAGATACGCAGTATTTT CASSQDPGAGTDTQYF
. TRBJ1-1 TRBD1 TRBV9 TGTGCCAGCAGCAACGGACAGGGGGGCGCTGAAGCTTTCTTT CASSNGQGGAEAFF
. TRBJ2-7 . TRBV4-3 TGCGCCAGCAGCCAAGATATACCCCTAGCGCTCTCTGCGAGCGAGCAGTACTTC CASSQDIPLALSASEQYF